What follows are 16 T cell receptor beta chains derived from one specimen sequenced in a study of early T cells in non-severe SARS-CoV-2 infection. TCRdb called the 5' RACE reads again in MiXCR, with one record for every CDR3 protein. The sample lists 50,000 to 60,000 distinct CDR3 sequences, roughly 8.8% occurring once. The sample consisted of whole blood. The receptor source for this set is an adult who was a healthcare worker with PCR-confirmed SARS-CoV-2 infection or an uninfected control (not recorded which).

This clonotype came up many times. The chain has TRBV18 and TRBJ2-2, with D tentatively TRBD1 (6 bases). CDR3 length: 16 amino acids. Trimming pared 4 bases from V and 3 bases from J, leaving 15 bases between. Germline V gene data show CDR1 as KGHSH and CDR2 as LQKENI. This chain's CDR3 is CASSLYSRGDTGELFF. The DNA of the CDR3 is TGTGCCAGCTCACTATACTCCAGGGGAGACACCGGGGAGCTGTTTTTT.

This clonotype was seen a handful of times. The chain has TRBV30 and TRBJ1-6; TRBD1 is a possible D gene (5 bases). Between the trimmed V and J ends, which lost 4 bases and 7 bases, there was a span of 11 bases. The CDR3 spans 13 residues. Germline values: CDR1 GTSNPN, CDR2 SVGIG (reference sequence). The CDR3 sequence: CAWMTETNSPLHF. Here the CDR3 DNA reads TGTGCCTGGATGACAGAGACCAATTCACCCCTCCACTTT.

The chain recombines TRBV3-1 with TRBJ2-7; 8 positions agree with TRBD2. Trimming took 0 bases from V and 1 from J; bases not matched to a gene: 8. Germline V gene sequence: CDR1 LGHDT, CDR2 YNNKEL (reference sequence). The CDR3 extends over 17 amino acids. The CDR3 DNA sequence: TGTGCCAGCAGCCAAGATTTCAGCGGGAGACCGTCCTACGAGCAGTACTTC. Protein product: CASSQDFSGRPSYEQYF.

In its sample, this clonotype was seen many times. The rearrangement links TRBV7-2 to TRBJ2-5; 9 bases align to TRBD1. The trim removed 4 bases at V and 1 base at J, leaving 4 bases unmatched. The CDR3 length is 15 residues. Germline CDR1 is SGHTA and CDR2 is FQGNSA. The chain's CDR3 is CASSSDRGAQETQYF. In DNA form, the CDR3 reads TGTGCCAGCAGCTCCGACAGGGGGGCCCAAGAGACCCAGTACTTC. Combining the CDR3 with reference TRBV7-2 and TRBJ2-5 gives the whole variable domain GAGVSQSPSNKVTEKGKDVELRCDPISGHTALYWYRQSLGQGLEFLIYFQGNSAPDKSGLPSDRFSAERTGGSVSTLTIQRTQQEDSAVYLCASSSDRGAQETQYFGPGTRLLVL.

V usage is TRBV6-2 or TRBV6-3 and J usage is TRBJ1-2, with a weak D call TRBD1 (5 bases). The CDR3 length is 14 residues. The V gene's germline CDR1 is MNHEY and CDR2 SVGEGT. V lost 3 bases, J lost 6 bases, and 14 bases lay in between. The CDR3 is CASSYFSGYDGYTF. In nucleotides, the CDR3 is TGTGCCAGCAGTTATTTTTCAGGGTATGATGGCTACACCTTC.

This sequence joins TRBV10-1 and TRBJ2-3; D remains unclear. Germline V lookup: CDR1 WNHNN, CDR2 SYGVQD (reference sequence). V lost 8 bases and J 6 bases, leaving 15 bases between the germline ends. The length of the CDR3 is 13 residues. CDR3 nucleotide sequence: TGCGCCAGCGGAAGGGAAGAATCGGATACGCAGTATTTT. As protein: CASGREESDTQYF.

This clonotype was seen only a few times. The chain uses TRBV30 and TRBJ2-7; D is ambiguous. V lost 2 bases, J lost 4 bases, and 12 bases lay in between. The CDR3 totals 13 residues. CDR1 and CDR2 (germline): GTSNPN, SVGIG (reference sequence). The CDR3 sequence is CAWSPSGPYEQYF. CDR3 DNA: TGTGCCTGGAGTCCCTCGGGCCCTTACGAGCAGTACTTC.

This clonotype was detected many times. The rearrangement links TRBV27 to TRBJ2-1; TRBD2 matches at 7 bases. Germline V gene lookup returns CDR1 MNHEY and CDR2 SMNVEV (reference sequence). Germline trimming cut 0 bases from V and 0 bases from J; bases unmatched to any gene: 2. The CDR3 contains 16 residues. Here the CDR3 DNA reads TGTGCCAGCAGTTTATCCGGGGGGAGCTCCTACAATGAGCAGTTCTTC. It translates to CASSLSGGSSYNEQFF.

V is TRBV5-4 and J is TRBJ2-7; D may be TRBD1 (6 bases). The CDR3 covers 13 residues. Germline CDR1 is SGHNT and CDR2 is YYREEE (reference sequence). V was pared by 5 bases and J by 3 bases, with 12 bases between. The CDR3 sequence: CASRGDTNYEQYF. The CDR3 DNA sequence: TGTGCCAGCAGGGGGGACACCAACTACGAGCAGTACTTC.

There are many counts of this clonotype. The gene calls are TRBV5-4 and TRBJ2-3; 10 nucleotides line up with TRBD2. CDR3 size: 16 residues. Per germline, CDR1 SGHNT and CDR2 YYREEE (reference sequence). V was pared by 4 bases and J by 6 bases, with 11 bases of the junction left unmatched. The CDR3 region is CASSVSGGGHLDTQYF. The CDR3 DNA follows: TGTGCCAGCAGCGTAAGCGGGGGGGGCCATTTGGATACGCAGTATTTT.

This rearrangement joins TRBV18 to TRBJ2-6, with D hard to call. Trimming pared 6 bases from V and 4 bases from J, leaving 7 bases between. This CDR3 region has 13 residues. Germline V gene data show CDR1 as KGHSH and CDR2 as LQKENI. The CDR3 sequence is CASSDDGANVLTF. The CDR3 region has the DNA TGTGCCAGCTCTGACGACGGGGCCAACGTCCTGACTTTC.

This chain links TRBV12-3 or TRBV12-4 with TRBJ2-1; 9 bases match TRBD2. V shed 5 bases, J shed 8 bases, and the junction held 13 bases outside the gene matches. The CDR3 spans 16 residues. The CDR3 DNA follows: TGTGCCAGCAGTACTCCTAGCGGGGCCCTCGAGGATGAGCAGTTCTTC. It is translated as CASSTPSGALEDEQFF.

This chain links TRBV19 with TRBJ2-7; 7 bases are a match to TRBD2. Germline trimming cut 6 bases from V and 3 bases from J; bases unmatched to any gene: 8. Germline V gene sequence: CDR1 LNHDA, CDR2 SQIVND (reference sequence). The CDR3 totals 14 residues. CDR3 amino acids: CASSTRGVSYEQYF. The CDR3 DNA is TGTGCCAGTAGCACCCGGGGGGTCAGCTACGAGCAGTACTTC.

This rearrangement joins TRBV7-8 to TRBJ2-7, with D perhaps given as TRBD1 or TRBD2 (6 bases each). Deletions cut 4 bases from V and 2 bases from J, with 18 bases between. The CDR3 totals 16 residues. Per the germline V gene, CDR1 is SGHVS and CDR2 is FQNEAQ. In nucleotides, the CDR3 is TGTGCCAGCAGCTCGAGGGTGGGGGGCCCAACCTACGAGCAGTACTTC. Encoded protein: CASSSRVGGPTYEQYF.

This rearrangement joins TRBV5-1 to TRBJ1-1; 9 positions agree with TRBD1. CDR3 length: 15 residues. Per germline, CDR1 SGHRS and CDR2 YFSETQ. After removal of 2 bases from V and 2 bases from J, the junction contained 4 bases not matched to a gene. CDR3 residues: CASSFGTGLNTEAFF. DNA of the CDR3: TGCGCCAGCAGCTTTGGGACAGGGTTAAACACTGAAGCTTTCTTT.

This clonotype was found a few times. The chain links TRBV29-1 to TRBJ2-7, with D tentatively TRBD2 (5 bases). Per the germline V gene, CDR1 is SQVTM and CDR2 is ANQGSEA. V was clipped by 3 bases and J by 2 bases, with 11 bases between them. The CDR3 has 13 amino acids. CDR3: CSVENGVAYEQYF. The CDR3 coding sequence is TGCAGCGTTGAGAACGGGGTGGCCTACGAGCAGTACTTC.